The clone carrying this TCR beta chain was seen more than once but under ten times. As yet, its antigen is unknown. The entry originates in a study of identical twins. The study's findings and limits: Abundant cord blood beta clonotypes carried fewer insertions; memory repertoires showed none.

Germline V gene sequence: CDR1 SGHNT, CDR2 YENEEA. Trimming stripped 5 bases from V and 5 bases from J, with 17 bases between. The CDR3 is made up of 15 amino acids. It was template switching that added a universal primer site, and there were unique molecular identifiers on the cDNA. One entry per CDR3 protein, called by TCRdb with MiXCR from the 5' RACE reads. Here the sample spans 690,000 or so distinct CDR3 sequences, under 9% being singletons. The sample was also linked to a second study, of yellow fever vaccine responses in identical twins.

The chain combines TRBV11-3 with TRBJ2-3; D tentatively fits TRBD1 or TRBD2 (5 bases each). The source is a woman aged 18-29 years in good health. Sequenced input: PBMCs. The CDR3 here is CASSGSGAIGDTQYF. Written as DNA, the CDR3 is TGTGCCAGCAGCGGATCCGGGGCCATAGGAGATACGCAGTATTTT.